The 18 T cell receptor beta chains in this list originate from one sample, sequenced in a study of T cell repertoires in cytomegalovirus infection. TCRdb redid the calling of the reads with MiXCR, one entry per CDR3 protein. The repertoire includes just over 450,000 distinct CDR3 sequences, 40% to 50% of them detected once, and 43% sits in the top ten. Antigen specificity for these receptors is unknown. The sample was cultured PBMCs, taken from culture after CMV antigen stimulation. The receptors derive from a human donor in good health (CMV status not recorded). Some clones in this sample may be carry-over from other donors' samples.

V is TRBV20-1 and J is TRBJ1-5, with TRBD1 matching over 12 bases. The CDR3 contains 18 residues. From germline, CDR1 is DFQATT and CDR2 SNEGSKA (reference sequence). With 0 bases clipped from V and 2 bases from J, the junction kept 8 bases outside the gene matches. The CDR3 here is CSARDPGTGGFGNQPQHF. CDR3 bases: TGCAGTGCTAGAGATCCCGGGACAGGGGGCTTCGGCAATCAGCCCCAGCATTTT.

The chain couples TRBV7-2 to TRBJ2-3; D gene unclear. This CDR3 comprises 14 residues. V gave up 2 bases and J gave up 0 bases, with 6 bases separating them. CDR1 is SGHTA, CDR2 FQGNSA, per germline. CDR3 DNA: TGTGCCAGCAGCTTATTCGGCAGCACAGATACGCAGTATTTT. It specifies CASSLFGSTDTQYF.

This clonotype has a count of ten or more. This rearrangement joins TRBV7-2 to TRBJ2-1, with 7 bases matching TRBD1. CDR1 and CDR2 from the germline V gene are SGHTA and FQGNSA. The CDR3 spans 15 residues. The V and J ends lost 0 bases and 4 bases, in that order; junction bases with no gene match: 3. The CDR3 sequence: CASSLAGQTYNEQFF. Written as DNA, the CDR3 is TGTGCCAGCAGCTTAGCGGGACAGACATACAATGAGCAGTTCTTC.

V and J are TRBV7-6 and TRBJ2-3; 9 bases map to TRBD1. Germline V gives CDR1 SGHVS, CDR2 FNYEAQ. Trimming removed 5 bases from V and 2 bases from J; junction bases left unmatched: 14. This CDR3 is built from 18 residues. Here the CDR3 reads CASSPRMGQGGSTDTQYF. The CDR3 DNA reads as TGTGCCAGCAGCCCCAGAATGGGACAGGGAGGTTCCACAGATACGCAGTATTTT. Drawing the rest from reference TRBV7-6 and TRBJ2-3, the complete variable domain is GAGVSQSPRYKVTKRGQDVALRCDPISGHVSLYWYRQALGQGPEFLTYFNYEAQQDKSGLPNDRFSAERPEGSISTLTIQRTEQRDSAMYRCASSPRMGQGGSTDTQYFGPGTRLTVL.

This clonotype was counted between two and nine times. The gene calls are TRBV7-2 and TRBJ2-6, with 7 bases fitting TRBD1. This CDR3 has 18 amino acids. CDR1 and CDR2 (germline): SGHTA, FQGNSA. After removal of 4 bases from V and 8 bases from J, the junction contained 17 bases not matched to a gene. The CDR3 protein is CASSSYATGRRGTNVLTF. For the CDR3, the DNA is TGTGCCAGCAGCTCCTACGCTACAGGACGCAGGGGGACCAACGTCCTGACTTTC.

This clonotype has more than one count but fewer than ten. The V gene is TRBV12-3 or TRBV12-4, the J gene TRBJ2-5; 9 positions match TRBD2. V shed 3 bases and J 3 bases; nucleotides not matched to a gene: 5. The CDR3 runs to 15 residues. CDR3: CASSFQRGAEETQYF. CDR3 coding DNA: TGTGCCAGCAGTTTTCAGCGGGGGGCAGAAGAGACCCAGTACTTC.

The chain couples TRBV7-2 to TRBJ2-7; D is undetermined. Trimming took off 5 bases at V and 4 bases at J, with 12 bases between the two ends. The CDR3 extends over 13 amino acids. Germline CDR1 is SGHTA and CDR2 is FQGNSA. The CDR3 is CASSGEVWYEQYF. The CDR3 bases are TGTGCCAGCAGCGGCGAAGTTTGGTACGAGCAGTACTTC. The full variable domain, with the rest looked up from reference TRBV7-2 and TRBJ2-7, is GAGVSQSPSNKVTEKGKDVELRCDPISGHTALYWYRQSLGQGLEFLIYFQGNSAPDKSGLPSDRFSAERTGGSVSTLTIQRTQQEDSAVYLCASSGEVWYEQYFGPGTRLTVT.

This clonotype appeared many times. V gene TRBV7-9 combines with J gene TRBJ1-2, with D possibly being TRBD1 (6 bases). The V end lost 5 bases, the J end lost 3 bases, and 10 bases lay between the germline ends. The length of the CDR3 is 13 residues. Germline V lookup: CDR1 SEHNR, CDR2 FQNEAQ (reference sequence). CDR3 sequence: CASSARTDYGYTF. CDR3 DNA: TGTGCCAGCAGCGCAAGGACAGACTATGGCTACACCTTC.

This clonotype has a handful of counts. This sequence joins TRBV6-6 and TRBJ1-1; 8 positions agree with TRBD1. The V gene's germline CDR1 is MNHNY and CDR2 SVGAGI (reference sequence). CDR3 length: 16 amino acids. The J segment lost 1 base and the V segment lost 2 bases, leaving 6 bases of the junction unmatched. The DNA of the CDR3 is TGTGCCAGCAGTTACCCGTTACAGGGGGGGAACACTGAAGCTTTCTTT. This gives the protein CASSYPLQGGNTEAFF.

The rearrangement links TRBV3-1 to TRBJ2-3, with D unclear. V was shortened by 5 bases and J by 4 bases, with 16 bases between the two germline ends. CDR3 length: 15 residues. Germline V CDR1 and CDR2: LGHDT, YNNKEL (reference sequence). CDR3 nucleotides: TGTGCCAGCAGCAGGCTCCAGAGTGGTGCAGATACGCAGTATTTT. Translating it yields CASSRLQSGADTQYF.

The chain couples TRBV6-1 to TRBJ1-2, with D unclear. Germline CDR1 reads MNHNS; CDR2 reads SASEGT. This CDR3 contains 15 residues. V dropped 0 bases and J dropped 6 bases, with 14 bases sitting between them. CDR3 region: CASSEALRPLDGYTF. CDR3 sequence (DNA): TGTGCCAGCAGTGAAGCTTTACGGCCCCTCGATGGCTACACCTTC.

The rearrangement links TRBV12-3 or TRBV12-4 to TRBJ1-2; D gene unclear. There are 12 residues in the CDR3. Trimming left V 3 bases short and J 8 bases short, with 10 bases between. For the CDR3, the DNA is TGTGCCAGCAGTTTGAGGCGGATGGGCTACACCTTC. It is translated as CASSLRRMGYTF.

This clonotype turned up a few times. The V and J genes are TRBV5-4 and TRBJ2-5, with 8 positions matching TRBD1. The V gene end was trimmed by 5 bases and the J gene end by 2 bases; junction bases not matched to a gene: 5. The germline V gene has CDR1 SGHNT and CDR2 YYREEE (reference sequence). CDR3 size: 14 residues. The CDR3 sequence: CASRQNRGQETQYF. The CDR3 bases are TGTGCCAGCAGACAAAACAGGGGGCAAGAGACCCAGTACTTC.

The J gene is TRBJ2-3, the V gene TRBV11-3; tentatively, D is TRBD2 (7 bases). This CDR3 is 15 amino acids long. In germline, CDR1 is SGHNT, CDR2 YENEEA. V was trimmed by 5 bases and J by 1 base, leaving 13 bases between them. CDR3 in DNA: TGTGCCAGCAGCCGGGGGGCCTTACGCACAGATACGCAGTATTTT. The encoded protein is CASSRGALRTDTQYF.

CDR3 region: CSARDVGGNTEAFF. DNA for the CDR3: TGCAGTGCTAGAGATGTGGGAGGGAACACTGAAGCTTTCTTT. This rearrangement joins TRBV20-1 to TRBJ1-1; D uncertain. The V end lost 0 bases, the J end lost 1 base, and 9 bases lay between the germline ends. The CDR3 is 14 residues long. Germline V lookup: CDR1 DFQATT, CDR2 SNEGSKA (reference sequence).

V is TRBV6-1 and J is TRBJ1-5; D possibly corresponds to TRBD1 (5 bases). Trimming removed 7 bases from V and 7 bases from J, with 14 bases in between. The germline V gene encodes CDR1 MNHNS and CDR2 SASEGT. This CDR3 comprises 13 residues. The CDR3 bases are TGTGCCAGCACGCTCTTCGGGGGGCAGCCCCAGCATTTT. This translates into CASTLFGGQPQHF.

The chain carries TRBV14 and TRBJ2-5; a weak D match, TRBD2 (5 bases). The CDR3 runs 15 residues. Germline assignment: CDR1 SGHDN and CDR2 FVKESK. V was shortened by 3 bases and J by 1 base, with 12 bases between the two germline ends. The CDR3: CASSQGRGFQETQYF. DNA of the CDR3: TGTGCCAGCAGCCAGGGCCGGGGTTTCCAAGAGACCCAGTACTTC.

This clonotype was picked up a small number of times. The rearrangement links TRBV4-2 to TRBJ2-3; TRBD2 aligns across 8 bases. This CDR3 region has 16 residues. Germline values: CDR1 LGHNA, CDR2 YNFKEQ. With 4 bases clipped from V and 6 bases from J, the junction kept 12 bases outside the gene matches. The CDR3: CASSPQGRGAGDTQYF. CDR3 DNA sequence: TGTGCCAGCAGCCCCCAGGGGCGGGGGGCCGGGGATACGCAGTATTTT.